This is a list of T cell receptor beta chains from one sample in a study of Graves' ophthalmopathy and Graves' hyperthyroidism. TCRdb ran MiXCR on the multiplex PCR reads and lists one entry per CDR3 protein. The table includes about 25,000 distinct CDR3 sequences, 45% to 60% detected once. Sequencing input: peripheral blood. The receptors originated from an adult woman with stable Graves' hyperthyroidism. Each CDR3 is given with its conserved first and last residue. A D gene is named only where the DNA matches it firmly. For some rows the clone size is stated as once, few or many, or as a class when expanded; others skip it.

size: .
J: TRBJ2-7
V: TRBV20-1
D: .
CDR3: CSAKGQSYEQYF
DNA: TGCAGTGCTAAGGGCCAATCCTACGAGCAGTACTTC

size: .
J: TRBJ1-6
V: TRBV9
D: .
CDR3: CASSVGGGDNSPIHF
DNA: TGTGCCAGCAGCGTGGGAGGGGGTGATAATTCACCCATCCACTTT

size: .
J: TRBJ2-1
V: TRBV7-6
D: TRBD1
CDR3: CASSLADRGNEQFF
DNA: TGTGCCAGCAGCTTAGCGGACAGGGGCAATGAGCAGTTCTTC

size: .
J: TRBJ2-7
V: TRBV7-6
D: TRBD2
CDR3: CASRLAALAGQDEQYF
DNA: TGTGCCAGCAGGTTAGCGGCACTAGCGGGACAAGATGAGCAGTACTTC

size: .
J: TRBJ2-3
V: TRBV24-1
D: .
CDR3: CATSDPGTIYTTQCF
DNA: TGTGCCACCAGTGATCCGGGGACAATCTACACTACGCAGTGCTTT

size: medium-sized
J: TRBJ2-1
V: TRBV20-1
D: .
CDR3: CSASLGSSYNEQFF
DNA: TGCAGTGCTAGCCTCGGTTCCTCCTACAATGAGCAGTTCTTC

size: .
J: TRBJ2-7
V: TRBV20-1
D: TRBD2
CDR3: CSAREWREPYEQYF
DNA: TGCAGTGCTAGAGAATGGCGGGAGCCCTACGAGCAGTACTTC

size: .
J: TRBJ2-3
V: TRBV7-2
D: TRBD1
CDR3: CASSITGGTDTQYF
DNA: TGTGCCAGCAGCATAACAGGGGGCACAGATACGCAGTATTTT

size: .
J: TRBJ1-1
V: TRBV5-1
D: .
CDR3: CASSRGQPAFEAFF
DNA: TGCGCCAGCAGCCGAGGACAGCCCGCTTTCGAAGCTTTCTTT

size: .
J: TRBJ2-1
V: TRBV15
D: TRBD1
CDR3: CATSREGTGDEQFF
DNA: TGTGCCACCAGCAGGGAAGGAACAGGGGATGAGCAGTTCTTC

size: many
J: TRBJ2-3
V: TRBV30
D: .
CDR3: CAWSLGDTQYF
DNA: TGTGCCTGGAGTCTAGGGGATACGCAGTATTTT

size: medium-sized
J: TRBJ2-7
V: TRBV5-1
D: TRBD2
CDR3: CASGVAGAYEQYF
DNA: TGCGCCAGCGGCGTAGCGGGAGCCTACGAGCAGTACTTC

size: many
J: TRBJ2-5
V: TRBV20-1
D: .
CDR3: CSARSHAKETQYF
DNA: TGCAGTGCTAGATCTCACGCGAAAGAGACCCAGTACTTC

size: many
J: TRBJ2-7
V: TRBV3-1
D: .
CDR3: CASSQGGLGEQYF
DNA: TGTGCCAGCAGCCAAGGCGGGTTGGGTGAGCAGTACTTC

size: medium-sized
J: TRBJ2-1
V: TRBV20-1
D: TRBD2
CDR3: CSARPGTSGRANEQFF
DNA: TGCAGTGCTAGACCCGGGACTAGCGGGAGGGCCAATGAGCAGTTCTTC

size: many
J: TRBJ2-3
V: TRBV6-4
D: TRBD2
CDR3: CASRAGEGLAGLADTQYF
DNA: TGTGCCAGCAGAGCAGGGGAGGGACTAGCGGGCCTGGCAGATACGCAGTATTTT

size: .
J: TRBJ2-1
V: TRBV5-1
D: TRBD2
CDR3: CASSLRLAGAYNEQFF
DNA: TGCGCCAGCAGCTTGCGGCTAGCGGGGGCCTATAATGAGCAGTTCTTC

size: few
J: TRBJ2-5
V: TRBV7-3
D: TRBD2
CDR3: CASTESGTWGETQYF
DNA: TGTGCCAGCACCGAAAGCGGGACCTGGGGGGAGACCCAGTACTTC

size: many
J: TRBJ2-1
V: TRBV5-4
D: TRBD2
CDR3: CAGADDSGRHNEQFF
DNA: TGTGCCGGCGCTGACGATAGCGGGAGGCACAATGAGCAGTTCTTC

size: once
J: TRBJ2-1
V: TRBV7-9
D: .
CDR3: CASSLYIGSVYEQFF
DNA: TGTGCCAGCAGCTTATATATCGGGAGCGTCTATGAGCAGTTCTTC

size: many
J: TRBJ1-2
V: TRBV5-1
D: .
CDR3: CASSFGPGNLDGYTF
DNA: TGCGCCAGCAGCTTCGGTCCGGGAAACTTGGATGGCTACACCTTC

size: many
J: TRBJ2-7
V: TRBV27
D: .
CDR3: CASSSEQGYNYEQYF
DNA: TGTGCCAGCAGCTCGGAGCAGGGATACAACTACGAGCAGTACTTC

size: .
J: TRBJ2-3
V: TRBV6-4
D: TRBD2
CDR3: CASSDGTSGSTDTQYF
DNA: TGTGCCAGCAGTGACGGGACTAGCGGGAGCACAGATACGCAGTATTTT

size: medium-sized
J: TRBJ2-1
V: TRBV7-8
D: .
CDR3: CASSRTDYNEQFF
DNA: TGTGCCAGCAGCCGGACAGACTACAATGAGCAGTTCTTC

size: .
J: TRBJ2-5
V: TRBV5-6
D: TRBD1
CDR3: CASSIFGQGRLETQYF
DNA: TGTGCCAGCAGCATTTTTGGACAGGGAAGGTTAGAGACCCAGTACTTC

size: .
J: TRBJ2-7
V: TRBV9
D: TRBD1
CDR3: CASSGQGYEQYF
DNA: TGTGCCAGCAGCGGACAGGGGTACGAGCAGTACTTC

size: .
J: TRBJ2-1
V: TRBV20-1
D: .
CDR3: CSAHRDDNEQFF
DNA: TGCAGTGCCCACCGGGACGACAATGAGCAGTTCTTC

size: few
J: TRBJ2-1
V: TRBV9
D: .
CDR3: CASGRGGQFF
DNA: TGTGCCAGCGGTCGGGGTGGGCAGTTCTTC

size: once
J: TRBJ1-5
V: TRBV6-6
D: TRBD1
CDR3: CASFHGGQGNQPQHF
DNA: TGTGCCAGCTTTCACGGGGGACAGGGCAATCAGCCCCAGCATTTT

size: many
J: TRBJ2-2
V: TRBV9
D: .
CDR3: CASMGDDTGELFF
DNA: TGTGCCAGCATGGGAGACGACACCGGGGAGCTGTTTTTT

size: many
J: TRBJ2-2
V: TRBV28
D: TRBD1
CDR3: CASSVLNSGGSMLAGELFF
DNA: TGTGCCAGCAGTGTACTAAATTCAGGGGGTTCAATGTTGGCCGGGGAGCTGTTTTTT

size: .
J: TRBJ2-5
V: TRBV7-2
D: TRBD2
CDR3: CASSFRREGETQYF
DNA: TGTGCCAGCAGCTTTCGGCGGGAGGGAGAGACCCAGTACTTC

size: medium-sized
J: TRBJ2-7
V: TRBV12-3/TRBV12-4
D: .
CDR3: CASSEGGLEYF
DNA: TGTGCCAGCAGTGAAGGGGGTTTGGAGTACTTC

size: .
J: TRBJ2-5
V: TRBV6-1
D: .
CDR3: CASSRQDGDNQPQYF
DNA: TGTGCCAGCAGTAGACAGGATGGGGATAATCAGCCCCAGTACTTC

size: .
J: TRBJ2-1
V: TRBV20-1
D: .
CDR3: CSARDGNEQFF
DNA: TGCAGTGCTAGAGATGGCAATGAGCAGTTCTTC

size: many
J: TRBJ2-3
V: TRBV20-1
D: .
CDR3: CSAPSVAGRADTQYF
DNA: TGCAGTGCTCCCTCCGTGGCGGGCCGCGCAGATACGCAGTATTTT

size: many
J: TRBJ1-4
V: TRBV30
D: .
CDR3: CAWNQGEKLFF
DNA: TGTGCCTGGAACCAGGGAGAAAAACTGTTTTTT

size: .
J: TRBJ1-2
V: TRBV10-2
D: .
CDR3: CASSQDSYGYTF
DNA: TGCGCCAGCAGCCAGGACAGCTATGGCTACACCTTC

size: .
J: TRBJ2-1
V: TRBV28
D: .
CDR3: CASSLSGDSTDTQFF
DNA: TGTGCCAGCAGTTTGTCGGGGGATAGCACAGATACGCAGTTCTTC

size: many
J: TRBJ1-2
V: TRBV4-1
D: TRBD1
CDR3: CASSQDYRGRGSGYTF
DNA: TGCGCCAGCAGCCAAGATTACAGGGGGCGCGGGTCTGGCTACACCTTC

size: .
J: TRBJ2-7
V: TRBV5-1
D: .
CDR3: CASSPTNFYEQYF
DNA: TGCGCCAGCAGCCCGACTAATTTCTACGAGCAGTACTTC

size: medium-sized
J: TRBJ1-6
V: TRBV7-3
D: TRBD1
CDR3: CASSHRGGNSPLHF
DNA: TGTGCCAGCAGCCACAGGGGTGGCAATTCACCCCTCCACTTT

size: once
J: TRBJ2-7
V: TRBV4-2
D: .
CDR3: CASSQKKTTTVSYEQYF
DNA: TGTGCCAGCAGCCAAAAAAAAACTACGACTGTTTCCTACGAGCAGTACTTC

size: .
J: TRBJ1-2
V: TRBV24-1
D: TRBD1
CDR3: CATSDPGTGGDGYTF
DNA: TGTGCCACCAGTGATCCGGGGACAGGAGGCGATGGCTACACCTTC

size: .
J: TRBJ1-2
V: TRBV5-1
D: TRBD1
CDR3: CASSLTGGSYYGYTF
DNA: TGCGCCAGCAGCTTAACAGGGGGCAGCTACTATGGCTACACCTTC

size: many
J: TRBJ2-1
V: TRBV5-6
D: .
CDR3: CASSLTGYNEQFF
DNA: TGTGCCAGCAGCTTGACTGGGTACAATGAGCAGTTCTTC

size: .
J: TRBJ2-1
V: TRBV2
D: TRBD2
CDR3: CASSRTSGRVNEQFF
DNA: TGTGCCAGCAGTCGGACTAGCGGGAGGGTTAATGAGCAGTTCTTC

size: .
J: TRBJ1-5
V: TRBV20-1
D: .
CDR3: CSARAGGGQKPQHF
DNA: TGCAGTGCTAGAGCCGGGGGAGGCCAGAAGCCCCAGCATTTT